The entry that follows covers one T cell receptor beta chain sequence. This CDR3 is also generated by other DNA sequences in the sample. The source of the sample is a study of blood T cell repertoires in COVID-19. Profiling relied on immunoSEQ multiplex PCR, and the TCRdb table lists in-frame clones only, not all of them. Seen here are over 110,000 clones, roughly 84% observed once, and the top ten hold 5.5%. V trimming: 4 bases; J trimming: 6 bases; junction bases outside the gene matches: 8. The length of the CDR3 is 16 residues. From germline, CDR1 is SGHRS and CDR2 YFSETQ. This clonotype was obtained from a man in his forties or fifties with acute COVID-19. The chain combines TRBV5-1 with TRBJ2-1; 12 nucleotides align to TRBD2. Sequenced input: PBMCs or T cells enriched from blood (not recorded which). The CDR3 loop is CASSRQLAGGLNEQFF. DNA of the CDR3: TGCGCCAGCAGCCGCCAACTAGCGGGAGGTCTCAATGAGCAGTTCTTC.